These T cell receptor beta chains were read from a single sample in a study of CD8 T cells in ankylosing spondylitis. In TCRdb, the 5' RACE reads were re-called with MiXCR into one record per CDR3 protein. Here the sample spans 390,000 or so distinct CDR3 sequences, 20% to 25% being singletons. Sequenced: blood, either unsorted or a sorted T cell fraction (not recorded which). These receptors were taken from a male donor with ankylosing spondylitis. Both conserved end residues are part of each CDR3. D genes are given only for firm matches. Clone size appears in some rows only: once, few, many, or a class for an expanded clone.

j_gene: TRBJ1-6; d_gene: TRBD1; abundance: few; v_gene: TRBV6-5; CDR3aa: CASSYQGQGWSPLHF; CDR3nt: TGTGCCAGCAGTTACCAGGGACAGGGATGGTCACCCCTCCACTTT
j_gene: TRBJ1-1; d_gene: NA; abundance: few; v_gene: TRBV30; CDR3aa: CAWTEDRGSTEAFF; CDR3nt: TGTGCCTGGACCGAGGACCGGGGGAGCACTGAAGCTTTCTTT
j_gene: TRBJ2-5; d_gene: NA; abundance: NA; v_gene: TRBV7-9; CDR3aa: CASTFPGPTTQETQYF; CDR3nt: TGTGCCAGCACCTTCCCGGGACCAACCACCCAAGAGACCCAGTACTTC
j_gene: TRBJ1-4; d_gene: NA; abundance: NA; v_gene: TRBV7-2; CDR3aa: CASSLNGQFSEKLFF; CDR3nt: TGTGCCAGCAGCTTAAATGGACAGTTTTCTGAAAAACTGTTTTTT
j_gene: TRBJ1-1; d_gene: NA; abundance: NA; v_gene: TRBV10-3; CDR3aa: CAIMARLNTEAFF; CDR3nt: TGTGCCATCATGGCCAGACTAAACACTGAAGCTTTCTTT
j_gene: TRBJ2-1; d_gene: TRBD2; abundance: NA; v_gene: TRBV9; CDR3aa: CASSVTSGSHNEQFF; CDR3nt: TGTGCCAGCAGCGTAACTAGCGGGAGTCACAATGAGCAGTTCTTC
j_gene: TRBJ1-5; d_gene: NA; abundance: few; v_gene: TRBV2; CDR3aa: CASSFKGGGNQPQHF; CDR3nt: TGTGCCAGCAGTTTTAAGGGCGGTGGCAATCAGCCCCAGCATTTT
j_gene: TRBJ2-1; d_gene: NA; abundance: few; v_gene: TRBV15; CDR3aa: CATSRLDRRTYNEQFF; CDR3nt: TGTGCCACCAGCAGACTCGACAGGAGGACCTACAATGAGCAGTTCTTC
j_gene: TRBJ2-1; d_gene: TRBD1; abundance: NA; v_gene: TRBV7-3; CDR3aa: CASGQDTYNEQFF; CDR3nt: TGTGCCAGCGGACAGGACACCTACAATGAGCAGTTCTTC
j_gene: TRBJ2-3; d_gene: NA; abundance: NA; v_gene: TRBV7-9; CDR3aa: CASSSMGSRDTQYF; CDR3nt: TGTGCCAGCAGCTCCATGGGGTCCAGAGATACGCAGTATTTT
j_gene: TRBJ2-3; d_gene: TRBD2; abundance: few; v_gene: TRBV20-1; CDR3aa: CSANPHGAGATDTQYF; CDR3nt: TGCAGTGCCAATCCCCATGGTGCGGGAGCAACAGATACGCAGTATTTT
j_gene: TRBJ1-3; d_gene: NA; abundance: few; v_gene: TRBV27; CDR3aa: CASSSSGPGSGNTIYF; CDR3nt: TGTGCCAGCAGTTCCTCGGGACCGGGGTCTGGAAACACCATATATTTT
j_gene: TRBJ2-1; d_gene: NA; abundance: few; v_gene: TRBV18; CDR3aa: CASSPSGPNNEQFF; CDR3nt: TGTGCCAGCTCACCGAGCGGACCGAACAATGAGCAGTTCTTC
j_gene: TRBJ2-5; d_gene: NA; abundance: few; v_gene: TRBV6-2/TRBV6-3; CDR3aa: CASRRFAGPQETQYF; CDR3nt: TGTGCCAGCAGGCGATTTGCGGGACCGCAAGAGACCCAGTACTTC
j_gene: TRBJ2-3; d_gene: NA; abundance: many; v_gene: TRBV5-1; CDR3aa: CASSLESRGGTDTQYF; CDR3nt: TGCGCCAGCAGCTTAGAGTCTCGTGGCGGCACAGATACGCAGTATTTT
j_gene: TRBJ2-1; d_gene: NA; abundance: NA; v_gene: TRBV25-1; CDR3aa: CASSEAGNNEQFF; CDR3nt: TGTGCCAGCAGTGAGGCGGGGAACAATGAGCAGTTCTTC
j_gene: TRBJ1-5; d_gene: NA; abundance: NA; v_gene: TRBV28; CDR3aa: CASSLGGTPYSNQPQHF; CDR3nt: TGTGCCAGCAGTTTAGGAGGGACACCCTATAGCAATCAGCCCCAGCATTTT
j_gene: TRBJ2-2; d_gene: TRBD2; abundance: NA; v_gene: TRBV6-2/TRBV6-3; CDR3aa: CASSSVSSGNTGELFF; CDR3nt: TGTGCCAGCAGTTCGGTATCTAGCGGGAACACCGGGGAGCTGTTTTTT
j_gene: TRBJ1-2; d_gene: NA; abundance: few; v_gene: TRBV6-1; CDR3aa: CASTQAVEHYGYTF; CDR3nt: TGTGCCAGCACCCAAGCGGTGGAACACTATGGCTACACCTTC
j_gene: TRBJ2-3; d_gene: TRBD1; abundance: few; v_gene: TRBV5-1; CDR3aa: CASSLWDSVSSDTQYF; CDR3nt: TGCGCCAGCAGCTTGTGGGACAGTGTTTCCTCAGATACGCAGTATTTT
j_gene: TRBJ2-7; d_gene: TRBD2; abundance: few; v_gene: TRBV3-1; CDR3aa: CASSHAGARYEQYF; CDR3nt: TGTGCCAGCAGCCATGCGGGAGCTAGGTACGAGCAGTACTTC
j_gene: TRBJ1-2; d_gene: NA; abundance: few; v_gene: TRBV4-3; CDR3aa: CASSQAGDQAGNYGYTF; CDR3nt: TGCGCCAGCAGCCAAGCTGGGGATCAGGCAGGGAACTATGGCTACACCTTC
j_gene: TRBJ2-1; d_gene: NA; abundance: NA; v_gene: TRBV5-1; CDR3aa: CASSLAAHGENEQFF; CDR3nt: TGCGCCAGCAGCTTGGCCGCCCACGGGGAGAATGAGCAGTTCTTC
j_gene: TRBJ2-7; d_gene: NA; abundance: NA; v_gene: TRBV10-3; CDR3aa: CAISEGAERAFEQYF; CDR3nt: TGTGCCATCAGTGAGGGAGCGGAGCGCGCCTTTGAGCAGTACTTC
j_gene: TRBJ2-3; d_gene: NA; abundance: many; v_gene: TRBV5-1; CDR3aa: CASSLGIGGTDTQYF; CDR3nt: TGCGCCAGCAGCCTAGGGATTGGAGGCACAGATACGCAGTATTTT
j_gene: TRBJ2-2; d_gene: NA; abundance: few; v_gene: TRBV5-1; CDR3aa: CASSLTTNTGELFF; CDR3nt: TGCGCCAGCAGCCTGACAACGAACACCGGGGAGCTGTTTTTT
j_gene: TRBJ1-3; d_gene: NA; abundance: few; v_gene: TRBV7-9; CDR3aa: CASSLDTGTGNTIYF; CDR3nt: TGTGCCAGCAGCCTTGACACAGGGACTGGAAACACCATATATTTT
j_gene: TRBJ2-7; d_gene: TRBD1; abundance: few; v_gene: TRBV27; CDR3aa: CASRPHEGRTGVNEQYF; CDR3nt: TGTGCCAGCAGACCACACGAGGGGAGGACAGGGGTAAACGAGCAGTACTTC
j_gene: TRBJ1-4; d_gene: NA; abundance: NA; v_gene: TRBV5-1; CDR3aa: CASSLAVNEKLFF; CDR3nt: TGCGCCAGCAGCTTGGCGGTTAATGAAAAACTGTTTTTT
j_gene: TRBJ2-5; d_gene: NA; abundance: once; v_gene: TRBV28; CDR3aa: CASSFPRRAATQYF; CDR3nt: TGTGCCAGCAGTTTTCCCCGACGGGCGGCTACCCAGTACTTC
j_gene: TRBJ1-2; d_gene: NA; abundance: NA; v_gene: TRBV15; CDR3aa: CATSQGRAGNNYGYTF; CDR3nt: TGTGCCACCAGTCAAGGGAGGGCGGGGAACAACTATGGCTACACCTTC
j_gene: TRBJ2-1; d_gene: NA; abundance: few; v_gene: TRBV11-2; CDR3aa: CASSLGRANEQFF; CDR3nt: TGTGCCAGCAGCTTAGGCAGGGCCAATGAGCAGTTCTTC
j_gene: TRBJ2-1; d_gene: TRBD2; abundance: once; v_gene: TRBV7-3; CDR3aa: CASSREARHNEQFF; CDR3nt: TGTGCCAGCAGCCGGGAGGCTAGGCACAATGAGCAGTTCTTC
j_gene: TRBJ2-3; d_gene: NA; abundance: NA; v_gene: TRBV20-1; CDR3aa: CSAGDTVTDTQYF; CDR3nt: TGCAGTGCTGGGGACACTGTCACAGATACGCAGTATTTT
j_gene: TRBJ2-5; d_gene: NA; abundance: NA; v_gene: TRBV4-2; CDR3aa: CASSQTGTDRETQYF; CDR3nt: TGTGCCAGCAGCCAAACCGGGACCGATCGAGAGACCCAGTACTTC
j_gene: TRBJ2-5; d_gene: TRBD2; abundance: NA; v_gene: TRBV5-6; CDR3aa: CASSWGGSAETQYF; CDR3nt: TGTGCCAGCAGCTGGGGCGGGAGCGCGGAGACCCAGTACTTC
j_gene: TRBJ1-2; d_gene: NA; abundance: few; v_gene: TRBV28; CDR3aa: CASSLRGPTPGYGYTF; CDR3nt: TGTGCCAGCAGTTTACGCGGCCCCACCCCGGGCTATGGCTACACCTTC